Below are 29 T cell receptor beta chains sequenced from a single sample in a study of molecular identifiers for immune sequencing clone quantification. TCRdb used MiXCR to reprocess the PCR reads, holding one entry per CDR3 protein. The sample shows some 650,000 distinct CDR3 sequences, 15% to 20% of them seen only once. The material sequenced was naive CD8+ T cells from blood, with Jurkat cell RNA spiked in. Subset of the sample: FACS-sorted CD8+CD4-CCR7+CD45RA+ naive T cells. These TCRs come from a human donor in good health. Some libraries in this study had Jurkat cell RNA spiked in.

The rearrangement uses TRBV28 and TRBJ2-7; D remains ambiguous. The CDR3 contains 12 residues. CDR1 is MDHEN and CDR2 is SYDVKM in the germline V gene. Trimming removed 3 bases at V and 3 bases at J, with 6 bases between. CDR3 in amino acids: CASSFHGYEQYF. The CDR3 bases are TGTGCCAGCAGTTTTCACGGCTACGAGCAGTACTTC.

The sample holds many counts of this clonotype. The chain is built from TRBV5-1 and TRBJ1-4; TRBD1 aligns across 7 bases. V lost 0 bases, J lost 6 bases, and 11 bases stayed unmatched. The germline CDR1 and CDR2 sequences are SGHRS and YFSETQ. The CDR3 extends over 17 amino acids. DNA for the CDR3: TGCGCCAGCAGCTTGGCCAATCTCGAAACAGGGGATGAAAAACTGTTTTTT. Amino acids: CASSLANLETGDEKLFF.

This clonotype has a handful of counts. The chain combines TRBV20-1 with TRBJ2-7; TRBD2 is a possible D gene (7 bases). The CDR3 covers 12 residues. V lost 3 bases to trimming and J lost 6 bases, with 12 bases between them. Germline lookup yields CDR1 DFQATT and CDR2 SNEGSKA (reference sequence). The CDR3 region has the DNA TGCAGTGCTAGGCCCGGGGGGCTCGAGCAGTACTTC. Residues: CSARPGGLEQYF.

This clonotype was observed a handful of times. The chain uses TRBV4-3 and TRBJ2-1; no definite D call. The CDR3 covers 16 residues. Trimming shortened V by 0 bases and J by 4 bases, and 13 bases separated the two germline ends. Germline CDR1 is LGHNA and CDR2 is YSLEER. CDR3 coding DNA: TGCGCCAGCAGCCAAGAACGAGGTCCTGGGTACAATGAGCAGTTCTTC. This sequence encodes CASSQERGPGYNEQFF.

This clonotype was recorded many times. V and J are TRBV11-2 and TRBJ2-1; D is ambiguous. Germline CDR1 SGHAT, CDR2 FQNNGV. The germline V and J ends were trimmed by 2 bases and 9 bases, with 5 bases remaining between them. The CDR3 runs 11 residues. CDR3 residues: CASSLSVEQFF. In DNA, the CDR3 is TGTGCCAGCAGCTTATCCGTTGAGCAGTTCTTC.

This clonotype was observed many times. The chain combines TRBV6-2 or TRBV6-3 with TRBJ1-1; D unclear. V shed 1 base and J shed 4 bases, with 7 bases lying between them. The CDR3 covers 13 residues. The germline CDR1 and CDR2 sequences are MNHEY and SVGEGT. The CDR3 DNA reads TGTGCCAGCAGTTACTTACGGATCACTGAAGCTTTCTTT. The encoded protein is CASSYLRITEAFF.

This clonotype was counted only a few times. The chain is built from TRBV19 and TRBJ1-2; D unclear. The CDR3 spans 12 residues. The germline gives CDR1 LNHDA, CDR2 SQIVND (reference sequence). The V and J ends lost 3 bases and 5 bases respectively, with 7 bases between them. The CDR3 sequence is CASSISPYGYTF. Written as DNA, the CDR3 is TGTGCCAGTAGTATTTCTCCTTATGGCTACACCTTC.

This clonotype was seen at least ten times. The CDR3 region has the DNA TGTGCCAGCAAGGTAGCGGGGGACTACAATGAGCAGTTCTTC. Translated, it gives CASKVAGDYNEQFF. The genes are TRBV7-9 and TRBJ2-1, with 9 bases aligning to TRBD2. Germline V lookup: CDR1 SEHNR, CDR2 FQNEAQ (reference sequence). The CDR3 loop spans 14 amino acids. The V and J ends lost 7 bases and 3 bases, in that order; junction bases with no gene match: 4.

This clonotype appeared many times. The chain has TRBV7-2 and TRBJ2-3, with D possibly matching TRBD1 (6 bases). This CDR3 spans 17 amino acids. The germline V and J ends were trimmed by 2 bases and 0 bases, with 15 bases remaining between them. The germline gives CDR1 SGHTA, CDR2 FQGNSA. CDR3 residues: CASSLYAGDTSTDTQYF. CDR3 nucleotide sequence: TGTGCCAGCAGCTTATACGCAGGGGACACTAGCACAGATACGCAGTATTTT.

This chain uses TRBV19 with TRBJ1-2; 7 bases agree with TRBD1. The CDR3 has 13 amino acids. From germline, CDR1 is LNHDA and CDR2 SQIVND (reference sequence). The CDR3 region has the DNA TGTGCGATTTCGACAGGGCCCTACTATGGCTACACCTTC. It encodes CAISTGPYYGYTF.

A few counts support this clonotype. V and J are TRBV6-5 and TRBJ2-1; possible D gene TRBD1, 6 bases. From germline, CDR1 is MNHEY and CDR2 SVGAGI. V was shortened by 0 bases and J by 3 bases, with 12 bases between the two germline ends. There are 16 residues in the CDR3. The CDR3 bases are TGTGCCAGCAGTTACTCAGTGGGGGCGGTCTACAATGAGCAGTTCTTC. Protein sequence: CASSYSVGAVYNEQFF.

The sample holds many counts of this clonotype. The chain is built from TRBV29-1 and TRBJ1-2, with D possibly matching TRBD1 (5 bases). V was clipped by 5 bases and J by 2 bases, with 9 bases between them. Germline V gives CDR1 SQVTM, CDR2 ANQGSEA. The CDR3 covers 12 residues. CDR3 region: CSVLQENYGYTF. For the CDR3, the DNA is TGCAGCGTTCTACAGGAGAACTATGGCTACACCTTC.

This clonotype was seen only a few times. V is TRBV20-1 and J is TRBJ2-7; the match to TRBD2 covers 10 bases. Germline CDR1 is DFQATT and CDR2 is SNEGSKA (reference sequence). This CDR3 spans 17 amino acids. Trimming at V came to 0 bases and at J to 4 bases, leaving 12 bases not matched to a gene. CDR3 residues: CSAREGLAGEIGYEQYF. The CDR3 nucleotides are TGCAGTGCTAGAGAGGGGCTAGCGGGAGAAATAGGGTACGAGCAGTACTTC.

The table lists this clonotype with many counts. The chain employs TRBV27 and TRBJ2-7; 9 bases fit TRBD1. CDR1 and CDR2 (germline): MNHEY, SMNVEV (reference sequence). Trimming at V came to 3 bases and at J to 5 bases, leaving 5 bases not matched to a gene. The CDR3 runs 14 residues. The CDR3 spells CASSFGTGLDEQYF. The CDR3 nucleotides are TGTGCCAGCAGTTTCGGGACAGGGTTGGACGAGCAGTACTTC.

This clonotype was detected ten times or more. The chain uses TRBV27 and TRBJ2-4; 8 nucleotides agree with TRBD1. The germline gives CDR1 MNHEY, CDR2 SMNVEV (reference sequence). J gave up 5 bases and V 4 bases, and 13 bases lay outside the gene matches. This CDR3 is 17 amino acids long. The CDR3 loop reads CASSSIRGQGGQNIQYF. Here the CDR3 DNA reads TGTGCCAGCAGTTCTATACGAGGACAGGGAGGCCAAAACATTCAGTACTTC.

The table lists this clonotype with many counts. The CDR3 is CASNPSSRVYYEQYF. CDR3 DNA: TGTGCCAGCAATCCCAGTTCAAGGGTGTACTACGAGCAGTACTTC. The chain combines TRBV6-2 or TRBV6-3 with TRBJ2-7; D unresolved. The CDR3 is made up of 15 amino acids. The germline V and J ends were trimmed by 7 bases and 3 bases, with 19 bases remaining between them. From germline, CDR1 is MNHEY and CDR2 SVGEGT.

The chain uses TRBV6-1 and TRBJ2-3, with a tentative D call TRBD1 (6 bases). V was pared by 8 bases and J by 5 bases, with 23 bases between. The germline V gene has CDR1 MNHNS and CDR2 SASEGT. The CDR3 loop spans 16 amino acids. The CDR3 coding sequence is TGTGCCAGCGACGAACCGGTGGCAGGGGCTATAGATACGCAGTATTTT. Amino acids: CASDEPVAGAIDTQYF.

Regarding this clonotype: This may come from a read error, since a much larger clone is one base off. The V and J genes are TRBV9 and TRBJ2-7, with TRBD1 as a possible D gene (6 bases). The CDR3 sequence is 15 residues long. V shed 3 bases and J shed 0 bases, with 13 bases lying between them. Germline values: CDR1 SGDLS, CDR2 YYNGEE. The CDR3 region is CASSAQGLDSYEQYF. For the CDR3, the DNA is TGTGCCAGCAGCGCTCAGGGGCTCGACTCCTACGAGCAGTACTTC.

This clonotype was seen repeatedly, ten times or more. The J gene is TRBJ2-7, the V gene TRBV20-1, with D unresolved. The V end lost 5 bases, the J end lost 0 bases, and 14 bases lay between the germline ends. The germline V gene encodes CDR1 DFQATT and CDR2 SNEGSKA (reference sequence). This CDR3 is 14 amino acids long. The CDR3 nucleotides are TGCAGTGCTCTCAGCGAATCCAGCTCCTACGAGCAGTACTTC. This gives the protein CSALSESSSYEQYF.

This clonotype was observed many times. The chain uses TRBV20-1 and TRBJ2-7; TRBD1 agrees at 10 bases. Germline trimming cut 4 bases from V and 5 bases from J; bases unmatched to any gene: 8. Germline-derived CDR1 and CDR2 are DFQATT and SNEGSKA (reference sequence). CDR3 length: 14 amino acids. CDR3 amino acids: CSAIGQGVFDEQYF. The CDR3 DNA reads TGCAGTGCTATTGGACAGGGGGTGTTCGACGAGCAGTACTTC.

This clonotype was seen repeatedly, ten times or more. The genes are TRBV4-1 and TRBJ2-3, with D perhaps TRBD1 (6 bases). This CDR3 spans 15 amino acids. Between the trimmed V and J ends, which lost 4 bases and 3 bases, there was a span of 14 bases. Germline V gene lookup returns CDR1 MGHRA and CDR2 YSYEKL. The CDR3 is CASSPVQGLTDTQYF. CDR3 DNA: TGCGCCAGCAGCCCTGTACAGGGTTTAACAGATACGCAGTATTTT.

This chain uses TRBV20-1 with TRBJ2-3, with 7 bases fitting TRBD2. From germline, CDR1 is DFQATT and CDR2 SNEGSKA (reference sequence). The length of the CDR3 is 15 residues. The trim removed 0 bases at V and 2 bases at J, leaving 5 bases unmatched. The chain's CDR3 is CSARDSGDYTDTQYF. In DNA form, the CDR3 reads TGCAGTGCTAGAGATTCCGGGGACTACACAGATACGCAGTATTTT.

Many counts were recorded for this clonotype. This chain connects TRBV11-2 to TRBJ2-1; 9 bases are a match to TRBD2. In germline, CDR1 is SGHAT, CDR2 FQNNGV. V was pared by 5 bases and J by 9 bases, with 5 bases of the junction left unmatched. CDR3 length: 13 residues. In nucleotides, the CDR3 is TGTGCCAGCAGCGCCGGGACTAGCATTGAGCAGTTCTTC. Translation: CASSAGTSIEQFF.

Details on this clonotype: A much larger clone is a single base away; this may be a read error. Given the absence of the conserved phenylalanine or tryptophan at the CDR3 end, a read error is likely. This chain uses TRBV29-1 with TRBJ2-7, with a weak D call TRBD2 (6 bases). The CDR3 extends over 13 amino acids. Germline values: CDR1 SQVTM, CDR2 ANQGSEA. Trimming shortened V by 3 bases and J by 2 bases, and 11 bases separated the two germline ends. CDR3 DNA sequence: TGCAGCGTTGAGGGGACTTCAGCCTACGAGCAGTACCTC. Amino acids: CSVEGTSAYEQYL.

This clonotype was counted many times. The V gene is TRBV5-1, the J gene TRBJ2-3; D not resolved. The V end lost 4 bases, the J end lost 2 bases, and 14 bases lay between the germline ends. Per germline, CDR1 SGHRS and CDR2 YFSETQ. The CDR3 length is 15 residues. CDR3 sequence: CASSEGFQNTDTQYF. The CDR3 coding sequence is TGCGCCAGCAGCGAAGGTTTTCAAAACACAGATACGCAGTATTTT.

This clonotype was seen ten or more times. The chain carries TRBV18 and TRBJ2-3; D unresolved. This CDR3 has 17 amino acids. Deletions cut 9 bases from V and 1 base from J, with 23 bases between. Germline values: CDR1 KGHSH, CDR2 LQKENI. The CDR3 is CARNTPRVLTCTDTQYF. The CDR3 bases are TGTGCCAGGAACACCCCCCGAGTACTCACCTGCACAGATACGCAGTATTTT. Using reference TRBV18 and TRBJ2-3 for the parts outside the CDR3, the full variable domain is NAGVMQNPRHLVRRRGQEARLRCSPMKGHSHVYWYRQLPEEGLKFMVYLQKENIIDESGMPKERFSAEFPKEGPSILRIQQVVRGDSAAYFCARNTPRVLTCTDTQYFGPGTRLTVL.

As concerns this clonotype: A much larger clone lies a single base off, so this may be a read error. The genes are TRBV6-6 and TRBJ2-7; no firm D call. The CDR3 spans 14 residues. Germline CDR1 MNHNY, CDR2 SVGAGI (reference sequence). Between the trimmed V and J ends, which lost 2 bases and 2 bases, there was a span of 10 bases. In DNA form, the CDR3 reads TGTGCCAGCAGTTACCAGGAAGACCCCTACGAGCAGTACTTC. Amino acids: CASSYQEDPYEQYF.

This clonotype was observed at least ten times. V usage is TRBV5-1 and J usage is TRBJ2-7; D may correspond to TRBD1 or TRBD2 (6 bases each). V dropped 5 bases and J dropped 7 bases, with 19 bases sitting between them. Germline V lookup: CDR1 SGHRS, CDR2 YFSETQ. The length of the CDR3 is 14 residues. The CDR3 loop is CASRQSWGAEEQYF. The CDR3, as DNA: TGCGCCAGCAGACAAAGTTGGGGGGCGGAGGAGCAGTACTTC. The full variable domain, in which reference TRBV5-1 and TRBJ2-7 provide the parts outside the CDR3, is KAGVTQTPRYLIKTRGQQVTLSCSPISGHRSVSWYQQTPGQGLQFLFEYFSETQRNKGNFPGRFSGRQFSNSRSEMNVSTLELGDSALYLCASRQSWGAEEQYFGPGTRLTVT.

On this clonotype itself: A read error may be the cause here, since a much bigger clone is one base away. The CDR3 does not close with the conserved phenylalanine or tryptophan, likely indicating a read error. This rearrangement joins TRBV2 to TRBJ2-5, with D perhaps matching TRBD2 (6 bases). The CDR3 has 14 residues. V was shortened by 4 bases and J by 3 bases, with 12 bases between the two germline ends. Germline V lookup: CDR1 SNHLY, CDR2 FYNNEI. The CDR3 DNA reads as TGTGCCAGCAGTGGCCGGGACTCCGAAGAGACCCAGTACTCC. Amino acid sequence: CASSGRDSEETQYS.